This TCR beta chain was found in a study of T cells in Graves' hyperthyroidism and ophthalmopathy. Amplified regions were TCR beta CDR3 sequences from RNA transcripts. Primed by the HTBI set, a first-round RT-PCR was run on the TCR CDR3. TCRdb redid the calling of the multiplex PCR reads with MiXCR, one entry per CDR3 protein. The sample contains some 350,000 distinct CDR3 sequences, 15% to 17% of which appear only once. About this clonotype itself: Its antigen is unidentified.

Patients aged 18 to 65 had newly diagnosed hyperthyroidism of under 2 months' duration. Study-wide points: The model anticipated ophthalmopathy a median about six months pre-onset.

The V gene lost 3 bases and the J gene lost 5 bases, with 11 bases spanning the gap. This CDR3 spans 14 amino acids. Germline V gene sequence: CDR1 LNHDA, CDR2 SQIVND (reference sequence). The V call is TRBV19, the J call TRBJ1-3, with no clear D. The receptor was derived from a woman aged 18-30 years with Graves' hyperthyroidism that later progressed to Graves' ophthalmopathy. Sequencing was carried out using blood. The CDR3 here is CASSMVGRRNTIYF. The CDR3 region has the DNA TGTGCCAGTAGTATGGTTGGGCGAAGAAACACCATATATTTT.